This T cell receptor beta chain was captured in a study of beta chain features in type 1 diabetes. The wider study: No patient-donor differences in age, gender, total cells or subset yield.

On this clone itself: Its antigen is not known.

This CDR3 is 15 amino acids long. V gave up 6 bases and J gave up 0 bases; unmatched junction bases: 8. Germline V gene sequence: CDR1 SQVTM, CDR2 ANQGSEA. Expressed TCRB transcripts got sequenced, as all isolated RNA was reverse transcribed. The table came from immunoSEQ multiplex PCR; TCRdb's copy has only in-frame clones and leaves some out. The sample consists of about 40,000 clones, around half of them appearing once. Study conclusions and caveats: A moderate, significant TCRB CDR3 shortening appeared in type 1 diabetes across four CD4+ subsets. Short templates might get an advantage during PCR, and this would be equal in patients and controls. Sequencing used cDNA, and cells with high TCR expression could therefore be over-represented.

Sequencing was carried out using central memory CD4+ T cells from blood. This TCR derives from a woman younger than 35 in good health. The chain employs TRBV29-1 and TRBJ1-1, with 9 bases fitting TRBD1. The CDR3, as DNA: TGCAGCGTGGGACAGGGCTGGGGTATGAACACTGAAGCTTTCTTT. Translation: CSVGQGWGMNTEAFF.